This T cell receptor beta chain was recovered during a study of post-analysis software for immune sequencing data. Study results and caveats: About five TRBV segments, including TRBV5-6, TRBV5-1 and TRBV20-1, were more frequent in patients than controls.

The CDR3 consists of 19 residues. With V trimmed by 4 bases and J by 0 bases, 11 bases remained unmatched. The V gene's germline CDR1 is SEHNR and CDR2 FQNEAQ (reference sequence). With regard to this clonotype: Its antigen is undetermined.

Tagging with unique molecular identifiers was a feature of the TCR beta cDNA libraries. TCRdb reanalysed the PCR reads using MiXCR and keeps one entry per CDR3 protein. The sample lists hundreds of thousands of distinct CDR3 sequences, about 27% occurring once. The gene calls are TRBV7-9 and TRBJ2-1; 11 bases map to TRBD2. Sequenced material: blood. This TCR was sampled from a girl between 10 and 17 years old with multiple sclerosis. This CDR3 is CASSSLGLAGGASYNEQFF. CDR3 coding DNA: TGTGCCAGCAGCTCCCTCGGGCTAGCGGGGGGAGCCTCCTACAATGAGCAGTTCTTC. Full variable domain (remainder filled in from reference TRBV7-9 and TRBJ2-1): DTGVSQNPRHKITKRGQNVTFRCDPISEHNRLYWYRQTLGQGPEFLTYFQNEAQLEKSRLLSDRFSAERPKGSFSTLEIQRTEQGDSAMYLCASSSLGLAGGASYNEQFFGPGTRLTVL.